This T cell receptor (beta chain) was observed in a study of T cell responses to AZD1222 COVID-19 vaccine. Study-wide findings and caveats: The donors showed a predominance of white British ancestry and of females, with possible underestimation of clonal diversity. At baseline, just five to seven AZD1222 recipients tested seropositive. Spike was spanned by vaccine-associated CD4 TCRs, with dominance at 160-218 and 743-854.

The CDR3 has 14 residues. J lost 5 bases, V lost 5 bases, and 7 bases had no gene match. Germline-derived CDR1 and CDR2 are PRHDT and FYEKMQ (reference sequence). The table came from immunoSEQ multiplex PCR; TCRdb's copy has only in-frame clones and leaves some out. The sample has 200,000 or so clones; 80% to 90% are singletons. This clone was counted between two and nine times. Its cognate antigen is unknown. V gene TRBV13 combines with J gene TRBJ2-7, with 9 bases that match TRBD1. Material: peripheral blood, obtained on day 0 of MenACWY control vaccination. This sequence originates from an adult in good health. The CDR3 loop is CASSPSRDRDEQYF. As DNA, the CDR3 is TGTGCCAGCAGCCCGTCCCGGGACAGGGACGAGCAGTACTTC.